This T cell receptor beta chain was obtained from a study of shared clonotypes between healthy human individuals. In this sample, this clone turned up once. This CDR3 is built from 13 residues. V was shortened by 7 bases and J by 5 bases, with 15 bases between the two germline ends. Germline assignment: CDR1 MNHEY and CDR2 SVGAGI. As defined, naive CD8 cells were CD45RO-negative and positively selected for CCR7, with terminally differentiated effector memory CD45RA+ cells excluded. Data came from immunoSEQ multiplex PCR; TCRdb stores just in-frame clones and leaves some out. The sample has fewer than 800,000 clones; 92% are singletons.

This receptor was obtained from a man aged 25-45 years in good health. Specimen: naive CD8+ T cells sorted from blood. The genes are TRBV6-5 and TRBJ2-7, with D unresolved. The CDR3 region has the DNA TGTGCCAGCACTTTTTCGGCGGACCACGAGCAGTACTTC. Its translation: CASTFSADHEQYF.